A selection of T cell receptor beta chains follows, all from one sample in a study of shared clonotypes between healthy human individuals. The data were produced by immunoSEQ multiplex PCR, yet TCRdb's version contains in-frame clones alone and is incomplete. The sample gives millions of clones, approximately 94% of which show up once; more than 1.5% is in the top ten. The sample taken for sequencing was naive CD8+ T cells from PBMCs. All receptors derive from a man aged 18 to 29 in good health. Some clones in this sample may be carry-over from other donors' samples. CDR3s leave out the opening cysteine and the closing phenylalanine or tryptophan. The D gene is left open where the match is weak.

V gene: TRBV10-3; D gene: TRBD2; CDR3 protein: AIRNGGRADTQY
V gene: TRBV5-1; D gene: -; CDR3 protein: ASSLEGMGTDTQY
V gene: TRBV19; D gene: -; CDR3 protein: ASSTQGRNQPQH
V gene: TRBV28; D gene: TRBD1; CDR3 protein: ASSYRGDYGYT
V gene: TRBV21-1; D gene: -; CDR3 protein: ASSRRTRRTDTQY
V gene: TRBV7-6; D gene: TRBD1; CDR3 protein: ASSSGARGPGNTIY
V gene: TRBV6-1; D gene: -; CDR3 protein: ASTEGRTGYEQY
V gene: TRBV10-2; D gene: -; CDR3 protein: ASAVGKNIQY
V gene: TRBV19; D gene: -; CDR3 protein: ASIKDSGYSNQPQH
V gene: TRBV5-6; D gene: TRBD1; CDR3 protein: ASSYQGQGFSLEQY
V gene: TRBV27; D gene: TRBD2; CDR3 protein: ASMHGTSGNNEQF
V gene: TRBV4-1; D gene: -; CDR3 protein: ASSQTSSYNEQF
V gene: TRBV7-9; D gene: -; CDR3 protein: ASSEAAGNTEAF
V gene: TRBV28; D gene: TRBD1; CDR3 protein: ASNPGTGGSETQY
V gene: TRBV2; D gene: -; CDR3 protein: AGEDGGRNEAF
V gene: TRBV28; D gene: -; CDR3 protein: ASSPWEWRGPKNIQY
V gene: TRBV25-1; D gene: -; CDR3 protein: ASSERGLSSYNEQF
V gene: TRBV6-1; D gene: -; CDR3 protein: ASSEQF
V gene: TRBV27; D gene: -; CDR3 protein: ASSFLGYEQY
V gene: TRBV4-3; D gene: TRBD1; CDR3 protein: ASSQGLSMGQIYGYT
V gene: TRBV5-1; D gene: -; CDR3 protein: ASRDSETNTGELF
V gene: TRBV19; D gene: TRBD1; CDR3 protein: ASSKGQGQEEKLF
V gene: TRBV5-4; D gene: -; CDR3 protein: ASSPLDGQPYEQY
V gene: TRBV5-4; D gene: -; CDR3 protein: ASIAGTGELF
V gene: TRBV19; D gene: -; CDR3 protein: ASSLSRSKYEQY
V gene: TRBV25-1; D gene: -; CDR3 protein: ASTSLSDEQY
V gene: TRBV7-6; D gene: TRBD1; CDR3 protein: ASTDPGQGEGYT
V gene: TRBV7-9; D gene: TRBD1; CDR3 protein: ASSWTGDSGYT
V gene: TRBV9; D gene: -; CDR3 protein: ASSVTGGRDGELF
V gene: TRBV30; D gene: TRBD2; CDR3 protein: ATSGRGMYEQY